The rows below give T cell receptor beta chains drawn from one sample of a study of cytomegalovirus exposure and HLA in healthy donors. Clones were read by immunoSEQ multiplex PCR, and TCRdb kept only the in-frame ones, dropping some. In the table there are fewer than 150,000 clones, approximately 80% of which are singletons. Sample: PBMCs. The receptor source for this set is a man in his fifties in good health and CMV-seronegative. Each CDR3 is given with its conserved first and last residue. For some rows the clone size is stated as once, few or many, or as a class when expanded; others skip it.

. TRBV15 CATSREVTEYNEQFF
few TRBV28 CASSLSLAGELHEQYF
. TRBV5-1 CASSLAGGQETQYF
. TRBV19 CANSIVGSTAKNIQYF
. TRBV28 CASRLSGTSSYNEQFF
. TRBV28 CASRTVQTNTEAFF
once TRBV7-6 CASSPGLAMGGEQFF
few TRBV5-8 CASSPRGRTYEQYF
. TRBV28 CASSSLEQYF
. TRBV30 CAWSLKPGVNQPQHF
. TRBV7-8 CASRRDLGGEQYF
. TRBV10-3 CAIRGDRGPYEQYF
few TRBV28 CASSKGQGINGYTF
. TRBV29-1 CSVGQIKSEQYF
. TRBV25-1 CASSESLAGYDEQFF
. TRBV11-3 CASRGEGYRGRGNTIYF
. TRBV7-6 CASSPRTSGSYEQYF
. TRBV28 CASSLIQGQNNQKLFF
few TRBV5-4 CASSASRGNTEAFF
. TRBV30 CAWSVDERDMNNEQFF
. TRBV9 CASSVRSDNEQFF
. TRBV7-7 CASSKGDRASEKLFF
. TRBV5-6 CASSRRPRGITEAFF
few TRBV6-5 CASSRQGYEQYF
. TRBV11-2 CASSQTSGTDTQYF
once TRBV25-1 CASSETFGRGIVNEQFF
. TRBV5-1 CASSPEQNTEAFF
once TRBV6-5 CASSYGWGGAGNTIYF
. TRBV18 CASSPTRGLTDTQYF
once TRBV15 CATSRDPGLGTYEQYF
. TRBV5-4 CASREGGSSYNEQFF
once TRBV5-4 CASSLSGSSYNEQFF
few TRBV28 CASSSPGTGEETQYF
. TRBV7-9 CASSLAGGPNEQFF
. TRBV2 CASILQGGNQPQHF